A single sample gave rise to the 30 T cell receptor beta chains below, sequenced in a study of cytomegalovirus exposure and HLA in healthy donors. The PCR used 60 Vbeta and 13 Jbeta primers. The repertoire was sequenced with immunoSEQ multiplex PCR; TCRdb's copy has only in-frame clones and lacks some. The data hold about 190,000 clones, with about 80% observed a single time. The sample comprised PBMCs. The receptors shown here come from a boy aged 10-17 years in good health and CMV-seronegative.

The V call is TRBV4-1, the J call TRBJ2-3; a possible D gene is TRBD2 (6 bases). Germline-derived CDR1 and CDR2 are MGHRA and YSYEKL. The CDR3 has 16 residues. The ends were cut back, 0 bases at V and 4 bases at J, with 14 bases in the middle. The CDR3 region is CASSQESGGWADTQYF. CDR3 nucleotides: TGCGCCAGCAGCCAAGAATCCGGGGGATGGGCAGATACGCAGTATTTT.

This clone occurred a few times. This chain connects TRBV7-3 to TRBJ1-1; D is unclear. The V and J ends lost 5 bases and 6 bases respectively, with 13 bases between them. The CDR3 sequence is 13 residues long. From germline, CDR1 is SGHTA and CDR2 FQGTGA. The CDR3, as DNA: TGTGCCAGCAGCGACGGAGGGATTTCTGAAGCTTTCTTT. Translation gives CASSDGGISEAFF.

A few counts support this clone. This chain uses TRBV5-1 with TRBJ1-2; the match to TRBD1 covers 10 bases. Germline V CDR1 and CDR2: SGHRS, YFSETQ. The CDR3 length is 16 residues. Losses at the gene ends were 0 bases for V and 7 bases for J; bases not matched to a gene: 9. The chain's CDR3 is CASSLVGDRGVTGYTF. The CDR3 DNA is TGCGCCAGCAGCTTGGTAGGGGACAGGGGCGTCACTGGCTACACCTTC.

The J gene is TRBJ1-4, the V gene TRBV5-1; TRBD1 aligns across 9 bases. The CDR3 is 16 residues long. Per germline, CDR1 SGHRS and CDR2 YFSETQ. With 0 bases clipped from V and 5 bases from J, the junction kept 5 bases outside the gene matches. CDR3 sequence (DNA): TGCGCCAGCAGCTTGGGGGGGACAGGGCCCAATGAAAAACTGTTTTTT. Its protein product is CASSLGGTGPNEKLFF. The whole variable domain, remainder taken from reference TRBV5-1 and TRBJ1-4, is KAGVTQTPRYLIKTRGQQVTLSCSPISGHRSVSWYQQTPGQGLQFLFEYFSETQRNKGNFPGRFSGRQFSNSRSEMNVSTLELGDSALYLCASSLGGTGPNEKLFFGSGTQLSVL.

This clone was seen a handful of times. The identical CDR3 is also encoded by other nucleotide sequences in the sample. The rearrangement uses TRBV9 and TRBJ1-2; no clear D gene. This CDR3 is built from 15 residues. Trimming left V 0 bases short and J 6 bases short, with 15 bases between. The V gene's germline CDR1 is SGDLS and CDR2 YYNGEE. The CDR3 sequence is CASSVDPGGGHGYTF. The CDR3 DNA reads TGTGCCAGCAGCGTAGATCCGGGAGGAGGGCATGGCTACACCTTC.

This clone has only a few counts. The rearrangement uses TRBV10-2 and TRBJ1-6, with D unclear. The CDR3 extends over 15 amino acids. V was shortened by 4 bases and J by 1 base, with 8 bases between the two germline ends. The germline CDR1 and CDR2 sequences are WSHSY and SAAADI. The CDR3 protein is CASSAGVSYNSPLHF. CDR3 DNA: TGCGCCAGCAGTGCCGGGGTTTCCTATAATTCACCCCTCCACTTT.

V usage is TRBV9 and J usage is TRBJ1-1, with D possibly TRBD1 on 6 matching bases. Germline-derived CDR1 and CDR2 are SGDLS and YYNGEE. The germline V and J ends were trimmed by 0 bases and 4 bases, with 10 bases remaining between them. The CDR3 is 14 residues long. The CDR3 here is CASSVGRGPTEAFF. Written as DNA, the CDR3 is TGTGCCAGCAGCGTAGGCAGGGGCCCCACTGAAGCTTTCTTT. Full variable domain (remainder filled in from reference TRBV9 and TRBJ1-1): DSGVTQTPKHLITATGQRVTLRCSPRSGDLSVYWYQQSLDQGLQFLIQYYNGEERAKGNILERFSAQQFPDLHSELNLSSLELGDSALYFCASSVGRGPTEAFFGQGTRLTVV.

The gene calls are TRBV6-1 and TRBJ1-5; D may be TRBD1 (6 bases). This CDR3 has 15 residues. Germline-derived CDR1 and CDR2 are MNHNS and SASEGT. V was cut by 2 bases and J by 3 bases, with 11 bases left in between. CDR3 DNA: TGTGCCAGCAGTGAAAACAGGGTTCTCAATCAGCCCCAGCATTTT. It specifies CASSENRVLNQPQHF.

This clone was seen a few times. The chain combines TRBV2 with TRBJ1-2; D is undetermined. CDR3 size: 13 residues. In germline, CDR1 is SNHLY, CDR2 FYNNEI. The germline V and J ends were trimmed by 8 bases and 8 bases, with 18 bases remaining between them. CDR3 coding DNA: TGTGCCAGCCCCACCCCCCCAGCGCGGGGCTACACCTTC. Protein product: CASPTPPARGYTF. Supplemented by reference TRBV2 and TRBJ1-2, the full variable domain reads EPEVTQTPSHQVTQMGQEVILRCVPISNHLYFYWYRQILGQKVEFLVSFYNNEISEKSEIFDDQFSVERPDGSNFTLKIRSTKLEDSAMYFCASPTPPARGYTFGSGTRLTVV.

This chain uses TRBV5-1 with TRBJ1-2; 10 bases are shared with TRBD1. The CDR3 totals 16 residues. Germline lookup yields CDR1 SGHRS and CDR2 YFSETQ. Unmatched junction bases numbered 10, after V lost 4 bases and J lost 4 bases. Here the CDR3 reads CASSDSRDRGSYGYTF. DNA for the CDR3: TGCGCCAGCAGCGACAGCCGGGACAGGGGATCCTATGGCTACACCTTC.

The chain is built from TRBV4-1 and TRBJ2-7, with a possible D match to TRBD1 (5 bases). This CDR3 is 15 amino acids long. Germline CDR1 is MGHRA and CDR2 is YSYEKL. Trimming removed 1 base at V and 0 bases at J, with 10 bases between. CDR3 sequence reads: CASSQGYRSSYEQYF. The CDR3 bases are TGCGCCAGCAGCCAAGGTTACAGGAGCTCCTACGAGCAGTACTTC.

The chain links TRBV19 to TRBJ2-1; D is possibly TRBD2 (6 bases). CDR1 and CDR2 (germline): LNHDA, SQIVND (reference sequence). The CDR3 runs 13 residues. The CDR3 here is CAVEGTSYNEQFF. The CDR3 bases are TGTGCGGTGGAGGGGACTTCCTACAATGAGCAGTTCTTC.

This chain joins TRBV7-9 and TRBJ1-2; a possible D gene is TRBD1 (6 bases). Trimming removed 3 bases from V and 1 base from J, with 18 bases in between. The germline V gene encodes CDR1 SEHNR and CDR2 FQNEAQ (reference sequence). The CDR3 runs to 17 residues. As DNA, the CDR3 is TGTGCCAGCAGCTTCCCTGGTTGGGGGCTCATTAACTATGGCTACACCTTC. It specifies CASSFPGWGLINYGYTF.

The rearrangement joins TRBV7-8 to TRBJ2-7; 8 positions agree with TRBD2. Germline V gives CDR1 SGHVS, CDR2 FQNEAQ. The junction had 7 bases not matched to a gene; V was cut back by 5 bases and J by 1 base. The CDR3 spans 15 residues. The CDR3 here is CASSRGTRTSYEQYF. Written as DNA, the CDR3 is TGTGCCAGCAGCCGCGGGACTAGAACATCCTACGAGCAGTACTTC.

This chain connects TRBV9 to TRBJ2-7; D remains ambiguous. The CDR3 has 13 residues. Germline V CDR1 and CDR2: SGDLS, YYNGEE. V lost 2 bases, J lost 0 bases, and 6 bases lay in between. CDR3 protein: CASSVDSSYEQYF. Written as DNA, the CDR3 is TGTGCCAGCAGCGTTGATAGCTCCTACGAGCAGTACTTC.

This chain connects TRBV30 to TRBJ2-7; a weak D match, TRBD2 (5 bases). Trimming removed 2 bases at V and 5 bases at J, with 19 bases between. Per the germline V gene, CDR1 is GTSNPN and CDR2 is SVGIG (reference sequence). This CDR3 has 15 residues. CDR3: CAWSPPRRREDEQYF. CDR3 nucleotide sequence: TGTGCCTGGAGTCCCCCGCGGAGACGGGAAGACGAGCAGTACTTC.

The CDR3 loop is CASSPELATYEQYF. Written as DNA, the CDR3 is TGTGCCAGCAGCCCCGAATTGGCAACCTACGAGCAGTACTTC. This rearrangement joins TRBV5-4 to TRBJ2-7; unclear D gene. CDR1 SGHNT and CDR2 YYREEE come from the germline V gene (reference sequence). Between the trimmed V and J ends, which lost 4 bases and 2 bases, there was a span of 13 bases. The CDR3 has 14 residues.

The rearrangement links TRBV29-1 to TRBJ1-2; TRBD1 matches at 10 bases. There are 13 residues in the CDR3. V dropped 1 base and J dropped 8; count of bases not matched to a gene: 4. Germline CDR1 SQVTM, CDR2 ANQGSEA. The CDR3 spells CSVEVGQGSGYTF. The CDR3, as DNA: TGCAGCGTTGAAGTGGGACAGGGGAGCGGCTACACCTTC.

This clone was observed a few times. V and J are TRBV10-3 and TRBJ2-3; TRBD2 agrees at 7 bases. The CDR3 contains 16 residues. Per germline, CDR1 ENHRY and CDR2 SYGVKD. The V and J ends lost 7 bases and 2 bases, in that order; junction bases with no gene match: 12. The CDR3: CAINEDGGRYTDTQYF. CDR3 in DNA: TGTGCCATCAATGAAGATGGCGGGAGATACACAGATACGCAGTATTTT.

The rearrangement joins TRBV4-2 to TRBJ2-3; 10 bases are shared with TRBD2. Germline CDR1 reads LGHNA; CDR2 reads YNFKEQ. V lost 2 bases to trimming and J lost 1 base; unmatched junction nucleotides: 9. This CDR3 region has 18 residues. The CDR3 bases are TGTGCCAGCAGCCAATGGAGCGGGGGGGCCCTCGGCACAGATACGCAGTATTTT. Residues: CASSQWSGGALGTDTQYF.

The chain is built from TRBV5-4 and TRBJ1-2; TRBD1 aligns across 9 bases. The V segment lost 4 bases and the J segment 2 bases; nucleotides outside the gene matches: 0. From germline, CDR1 is SGHNT and CDR2 YYREEE (reference sequence). The CDR3 loop spans 13 amino acids. The CDR3 nucleotides read TGTGCCAGCAGCGGGACAGGGAACTATGGCTACACCTTC. Translated: CASSGTGNYGYTF.

V and J are TRBV5-1 and TRBJ2-5; D is unresolved. V was shortened by 0 bases and J by 11 bases, with 14 bases between the two germline ends. This CDR3 contains 13 residues. CDR1 SGHRS and CDR2 YFSETQ come from the germline V gene. The CDR3: CASSLDLSGEQYF. CDR3 sequence (DNA): TGCGCCAGCAGCTTGGACTTATCGGGTGAGCAGTACTTC.

In regard to this clone: This sample also contains other DNA sequences that code for the same CDR3. The chain links TRBV4-3 to TRBJ1-1; 9 bases are a match to TRBD1. The CDR3 is 14 residues long. The germline CDR1 and CDR2 sequences are LGHNA and YSLEER. The V and J ends lost 4 bases and 2 bases, in that order; junction bases with no gene match: 2. CDR3 region: CASSLQGANTEAFF. Written as DNA, the CDR3 is TGCGCCAGCAGCCTACAGGGGGCTAACACTGAAGCTTTCTTT.

This clone showed up just once. The chain combines TRBV11-2 with TRBJ2-7; 8 bases are shared with TRBD2. From germline, CDR1 is SGHAT and CDR2 FQNNGV. This CDR3 is 15 amino acids long. Trimming took 0 bases from V and 6 from J; bases not matched to a gene: 7. CDR3 sequence (DNA): TGTGCCAGCAGCTTAGATCGGCCGGGAGGGCTCGAGCAGTACTTC. This sequence encodes CASSLDRPGGLEQYF.

The chain links TRBV30 to TRBJ1-3, with D perhaps TRBD1 (5 bases). Germline CDR1 GTSNPN, CDR2 SVGIG (reference sequence). CDR3 length: 16 amino acids. Trimming pared 2 bases from V and 0 bases from J, leaving 14 bases between. CDR3 residues: CAWSLDSVSSGNTIYF. The CDR3 DNA reads TGTGCCTGGAGTCTCGACAGTGTCAGCTCTGGAAACACCATATATTTT.

CDR3 loop: CASSLRPMGQGNEKLFF. The CDR3 DNA follows: TGTGCCAGCAGCCTACGACCGATGGGACAGGGGAATGAAAAACTGTTTTTT. The chain is built from TRBV7-9 and TRBJ1-4, with 10 bases identical to TRBD1. Per the germline V gene, CDR1 is SEHNR and CDR2 is FQNEAQ (reference sequence). This CDR3 has 17 amino acids. After removal of 5 bases from V and 5 bases from J, the junction contained 11 bases not matched to a gene.

Remarks on this clone: At one boundary the junction diverges from the germline segment, which might be a read error. This rearrangement joins TRBV4-1 to TRBJ1-2; D is perhaps TRBD1 (6 bases). Germline loops: CDR1 MGHRA, CDR2 YSYEKL. The CDR3 runs 14 residues. The CDR3 sequence is CASSQGTGNFGYTF. In DNA form, the CDR3 reads TGCGCCAGCAGCCAAGGAACAGGGAACTTTGGCTACACCTTC.

The V and J genes are TRBV11-3 and TRBJ2-1; 12 bases match TRBD2. CDR3 length: 17 residues. With V trimmed by 5 bases and J by 0 bases, 5 bases remained unmatched. Germline V gene data show CDR1 as SGHNT and CDR2 as YENEEA. DNA for the CDR3: TGTGCCAGCAGCGTAACTAGCGGGAGGAGCTCCTACAATGAGCAGTTCTTC. This codes for CASSVTSGRSSYNEQFF.

The chain employs TRBV5-1 and TRBJ2-7; 11 bases match TRBD2. The CDR3 spans 14 residues. Germline CDR1 reads SGHRS; CDR2 reads YFSETQ. The junction had 0 bases not matched to a gene; V was cut back by 1 base and J by 3 bases. Here the CDR3 reads CASSLTSGGYEQYF. The CDR3 region has the DNA TGCGCCAGCAGCTTGACTAGCGGGGGCTACGAGCAGTACTTC.

This clone was seen a handful of times. The chain has TRBV7-2 and TRBJ2-1, with TRBD2 matching over 9 bases. The CDR3 extends over 15 amino acids. The germline gives CDR1 SGHTA, CDR2 FQGNSA. V lost 4 bases to trimming and J lost 5 bases; unmatched junction nucleotides: 6. The DNA of the CDR3 is TGTGCCAGCAGCTCAGCGGGAGGTACCCACAATGAGCAGTTCTTC. Its protein is CASSSAGGTHNEQFF.